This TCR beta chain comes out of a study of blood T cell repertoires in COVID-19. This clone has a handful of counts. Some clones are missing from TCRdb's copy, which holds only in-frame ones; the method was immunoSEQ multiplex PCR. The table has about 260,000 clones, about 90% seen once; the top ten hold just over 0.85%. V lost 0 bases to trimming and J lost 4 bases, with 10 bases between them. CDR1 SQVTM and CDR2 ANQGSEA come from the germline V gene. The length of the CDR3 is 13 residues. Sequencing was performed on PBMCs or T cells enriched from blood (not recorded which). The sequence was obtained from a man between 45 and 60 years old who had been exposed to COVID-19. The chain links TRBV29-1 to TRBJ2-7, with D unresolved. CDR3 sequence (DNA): TGCAGCGTTGAAGATGGAGAAGGTTACGAGCAGTACTTC. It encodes CSVEDGEGYEQYF.